The rows below give T cell receptor beta chains drawn from one sample of a study of T cell repertoires in cytomegalovirus infection. A single record per CDR3 protein comes from TCRdb applying MiXCR to the reads. The data contain 500,000 or so distinct CDR3 sequences, approximately 15% of them singletons. Sequenced sample: CD8+ T cells from PBMCs. The receptors were sampled from a human donor in good health (CMV status not recorded). Some clones in this sample may be carry-over from other donors' samples. CDR3s include the opening cysteine and the closing phenylalanine or tryptophan. The D gene is left open where the match is weak. Size is omitted from some rows. Given values are once, few, many or a class for expanded clones.

V gene	clone size	D gene	J gene	CDR3 protein	CDR3 DNA
TRBV4-2	few	TRBD2	TRBJ2-1	CASSQDSGGGMQFF	TGTGCCAGCAGCCAAGATTCTGGGGGGGGGATGCAGTTCTTC
TRBV27	few	TRBD2	TRBJ2-7	CASSLTSATYEQYF	TGTGCCAGCAGTTTAACTAGCGCTACCTACGAGCAGTACTTC
TRBV28	many	TRBD2	TRBJ2-7	CASYPGLAPYEQYF	TGTGCCAGCTACCCGGGACTAGCGCCTTACGAGCAGTACTTC
TRBV12-3/TRBV12-4	many	TRBD2	TRBJ2-3	CASSFLLAGADTQYF	TGTGCCAGCAGTTTTTTACTAGCGGGAGCAGATACGCAGTATTTT
TRBV6-5	many	TRBD2	TRBJ2-7	CASSYLAGGPHYEQYF	TGTGCCAGCAGTTATTTAGCGGGAGGGCCACACTACGAGCAGTACTTC
TRBV19	many	NA	TRBJ2-1	CASSIRGSSYNEQFF	TGTGCCAGTAGTATCCGGGGGAGCTCCTACAATGAGCAGTTCTTC
TRBV7-9	NA	NA	TRBJ1-6	CASSPATGSYNSPLHF	TGTGCCAGCAGCCCAGCTACCGGGTCCTATAATTCACCCCTCCACTTT
TRBV9	NA	NA	TRBJ2-1	CASSVNRGLNNEQFF	TGTGCCAGCAGCGTTAATCGTGGATTAAACAATGAGCAGTTCTTC
TRBV12-3/TRBV12-4	many	NA	TRBJ1-4	CASSHAWGLDEKLFF	TGTGCCAGCAGTCACGCGTGGGGGTTAGATGAAAAACTGTTTTTT
TRBV5-6	NA	TRBD2	TRBJ2-3	CASSPKAGGTDTQYF	TGTGCCAGCAGCCCAAAGGCGGGGGGCACAGATACGCAGTATTTT
TRBV5-1	NA	NA	TRBJ2-7	CASSSPPPGGAPPQQYF	TGCGCCAGCAGCTCTCCACCACCTGGGGGGGCCCCACCCCAGCAGTACTTC
TRBV27	many	NA	TRBJ1-1	CASRLRSNTEAFF	TGTGCCAGCAGGCTAAGATCGAACACTGAAGCTTTCTTT
TRBV7-9	many	NA	TRBJ1-6	CASSLEDSPLHF	TGTGCCAGCAGCTTAGAGGATTCACCCCTCCACTTT
TRBV5-8	few	NA	TRBJ2-7	CASTDRSSYEQYF	TGTGCCAGTACTGATAGGAGCTCCTACGAGCAGTACTTC
TRBV9	NA	NA	TRBJ2-1	CASSVDIEGTRPSDEQFF	TGTGCCAGCAGCGTAGATATTGAGGGGACTCGACCTTCTGATGAGCAGTTCTTC
TRBV7-2	many	TRBD1	TRBJ1-3	CASSLGLLGGQGYGNTIYF	TGTGCCAGCAGCTTAGGATTGTTAGGGGGACAGGGTTATGGAAACACCATATATTTT
TRBV7-9	many	NA	TRBJ2-1	CASSSLLELEQFF	TGTGCCAGCAGCTCGTTACTAGAATTAGAGCAGTTCTTC
TRBV13	few	NA	TRBJ2-5	CASSLDRFRETQYF	TGTGCCAGCAGCTTAGATCGGTTTAGGGAGACCCAGTACTTC
TRBV28	many	NA	TRBJ1-5	CASSLIWSGSNQPQHF	TGTGCCAGCAGTTTAATTTGGTCGGGTAGCAATCAGCCCCAGCATTTT
TRBV27	NA	TRBD1	TRBJ2-7	CASSTTIGQGIYEQYF	TGTGCCAGCAGCACAACTATAGGACAGGGGATTTACGAGCAGTACTTC
TRBV7-3	many	TRBD2	TRBJ2-2	CASSLFPPGLAGEGTGELFF	TGTGCCAGCAGCTTATTCCCCCCCGGCCTAGCGGGAGAGGGCACCGGGGAGCTGTTTTTT
TRBV28	NA	NA	TRBJ1-2	CASSLWGPKDEVIYGYTF	TGTGCCAGCAGTTTATGGGGGCCCAAGGATGAGGTCATCTATGGCTACACCTTC
TRBV12-5	NA	NA	TRBJ2-1	CASGPTGFLYNEQFF	TGTGCTAGTGGTCCTACAGGTTTTCTTTACAATGAGCAGTTCTTC
TRBV7-9	many	NA	TRBJ2-5	CASSLAFSAGRETQYF	TGTGCCAGCAGCTTAGCGTTTTCCGCAGGGAGAGAGACCCAGTACTTC
TRBV6-5	many	NA	TRBJ2-1	CASSYSMIGTEYNEQFF	TGTGCCAGCAGTTACTCGATGATAGGGACGGAATACAATGAGCAGTTCTTC
TRBV7-6	many	NA	TRBJ1-2	CASSLDLRGLLGYTF	TGTGCCAGCAGCTTAGATCTCAGGGGATTGCTTGGCTACACCTTC
TRBV7-6	many	NA	TRBJ1-4	CASSFTGKLSEKLFF	TGTGCCAGCAGCTTTACAGGGAAGTTAAGTGAAAAACTGTTTTTT
TRBV19	many	NA	TRBJ2-1	CASSIDKGTSSYNEQFF	TGTGCCAGTAGTATAGACAAGGGGACGAGCTCCTACAATGAGCAGTTCTTC
TRBV7-3	many	TRBD1	TRBJ2-7	CASSLQGQGGYEQYF	TGTGCCAGCAGCTTACAGGGACAGGGTGGCTACGAGCAGTACTTC
TRBV6-5	NA	TRBD2	TRBJ2-1	CASRGTGGGAHYNEQFF	TGTGCCAGCAGGGGAACGGGAGGGGGTGCCCACTACAATGAGCAGTTCTTC
TRBV6-6	few	NA	TRBJ1-5	CASSYGVGNQPQHF	TGTGCCAGCAGTTACGGGGTGGGCAATCAGCCCCAGCATTTT
TRBV6-1	many	NA	TRBJ1-1	CASSEAFGNTEAFF	TGTGCCAGCAGTGAAGCATTCGGAAACACTGAAGCTTTCTTT
TRBV10-3	NA	TRBD1	TRBJ1-2	CAIRLDRGGVFDGYTF	TGTGCCATCAGATTAGACAGGGGAGGTGTTTTTGATGGCTACACCTTC